The sample holds one count of the clone carrying this T cell receptor beta chain. Its antigen is still unknown. Assay used: immunoSEQ multiplex PCR; TCRdb lists only in-frame clones, some missing. The sample holds about 100,000 clones, 75% to 90% seen once. This entry comes from a study of identifying expanded T cells in peripheral blood. General study results and limits: Differentially abundant clones: around 1.2 between replicates, about 17 at roughly 2 weeks, roughly 18 at four.

During the collection period, no donor immune events like infections were recorded. Trimming took 4 bases from V and 5 from J, leaving 15 bases between them. Germline lookup yields CDR1 SGHNT and CDR2 YYREEE (reference sequence). This CDR3 contains 14 residues. This clonotype was obtained from a person aged 18 to 70 in good health. This chain uses TRBV5-4 with TRBJ2-5; no firm D call. The specimen sequenced was blood. The CDR3 DNA follows: TGTGCCAGCAGCACTCCTTCCGGTGGGGAGACCCAGTACTTC. Translation: CASSTPSGGETQYF.